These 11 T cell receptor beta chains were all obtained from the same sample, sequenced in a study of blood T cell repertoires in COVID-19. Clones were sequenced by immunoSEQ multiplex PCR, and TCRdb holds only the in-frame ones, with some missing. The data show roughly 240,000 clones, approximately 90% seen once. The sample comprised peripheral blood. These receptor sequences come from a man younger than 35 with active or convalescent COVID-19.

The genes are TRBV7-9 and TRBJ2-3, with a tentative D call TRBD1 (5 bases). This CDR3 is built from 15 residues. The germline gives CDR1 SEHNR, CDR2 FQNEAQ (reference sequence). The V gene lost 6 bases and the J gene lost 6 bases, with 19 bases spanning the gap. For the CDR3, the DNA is TGTGCCAGCAGTTCTTTTGGACAACCCCAGGATACGCAGTATTTT. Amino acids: CASSSFGQPQDTQYF. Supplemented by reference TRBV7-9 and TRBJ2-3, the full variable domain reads DTGVSQNPRHKITKRGQNVTFRCDPISEHNRLYWYRQTLGQGPEFLTYFQNEAQLEKSRLLSDRFSAERPKGSFSTLEIQRTEQGDSAMYLCASSSFGQPQDTQYFGPGTRLTVL.

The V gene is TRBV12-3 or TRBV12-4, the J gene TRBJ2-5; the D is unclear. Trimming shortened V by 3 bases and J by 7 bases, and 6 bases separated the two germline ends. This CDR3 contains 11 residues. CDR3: CASSLAGTQYF. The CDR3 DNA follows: TGTGCCAGCAGTTTGGCAGGGACCCAGTACTTC.

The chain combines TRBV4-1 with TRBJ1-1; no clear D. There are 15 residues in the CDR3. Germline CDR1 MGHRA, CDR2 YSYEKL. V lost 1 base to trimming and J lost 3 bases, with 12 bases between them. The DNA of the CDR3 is TGCGCCAGCAGCCAAGGACGCCTGAGGGACACTGAAGCTTTCTTT. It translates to CASSQGRLRDTEAFF.

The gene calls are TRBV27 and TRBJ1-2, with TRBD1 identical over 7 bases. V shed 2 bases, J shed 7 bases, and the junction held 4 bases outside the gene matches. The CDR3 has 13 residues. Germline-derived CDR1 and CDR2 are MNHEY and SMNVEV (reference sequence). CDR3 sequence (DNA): TGTGCCAGCAGTTTAAGCCAGGGGGGTGGCTACACCTTC. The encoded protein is CASSLSQGGGYTF.

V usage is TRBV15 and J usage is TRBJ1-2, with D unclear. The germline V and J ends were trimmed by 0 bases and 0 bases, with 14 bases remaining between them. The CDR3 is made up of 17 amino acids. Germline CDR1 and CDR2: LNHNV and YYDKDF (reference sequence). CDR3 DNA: TGTGCCACCAGCAGAGATCCTGGGCCGCCTGCTAACTATGGCTACACCTTC. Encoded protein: CATSRDPGPPANYGYTF.

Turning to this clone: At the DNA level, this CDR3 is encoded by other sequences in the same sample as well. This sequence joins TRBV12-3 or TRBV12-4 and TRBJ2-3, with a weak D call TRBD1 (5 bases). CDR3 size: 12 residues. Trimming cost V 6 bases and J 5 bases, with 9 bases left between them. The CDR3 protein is CASSLGRDTQYF. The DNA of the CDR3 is TGTGCCAGCAGCCTGGGGCGAGATACGCAGTATTTT.

Written as DNA, the CDR3 is TGTGCCACCAGCACCGGGACAGGGAACTATGGCTACACCTTC. Translated: CATSTGTGNYGYTF. The rearrangement joins TRBV24-1 to TRBJ1-2; 9 bases align to TRBD1. The CDR3 length is 14 residues. With 7 bases clipped from V and 2 bases from J, the junction kept 4 bases outside the gene matches. From germline, CDR1 is KGHDR and CDR2 SFDVKD.

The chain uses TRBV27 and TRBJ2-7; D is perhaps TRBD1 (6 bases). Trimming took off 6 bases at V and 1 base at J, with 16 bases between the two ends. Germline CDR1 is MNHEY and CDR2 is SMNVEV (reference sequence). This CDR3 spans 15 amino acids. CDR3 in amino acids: CASSPLTGTSYEQYF. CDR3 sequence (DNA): TGTGCCAGCAGCCCCCTTACCGGGACATCCTACGAGCAGTACTTC.

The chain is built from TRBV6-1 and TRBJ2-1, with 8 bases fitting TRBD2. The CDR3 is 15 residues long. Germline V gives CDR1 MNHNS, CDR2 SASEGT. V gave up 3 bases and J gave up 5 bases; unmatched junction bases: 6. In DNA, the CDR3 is TGTGCCAGCAGTGAGGAACTAGCGGTCCACAATGAGCAGTTCTTC. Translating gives CASSEELAVHNEQFF.

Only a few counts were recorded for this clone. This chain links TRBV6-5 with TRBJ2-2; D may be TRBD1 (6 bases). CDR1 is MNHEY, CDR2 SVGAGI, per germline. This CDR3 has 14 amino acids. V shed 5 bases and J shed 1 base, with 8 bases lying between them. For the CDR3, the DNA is TGTGCCAGCAGTATGACAGGGAACACCGGGGAGCTGTTTTTT. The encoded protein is CASSMTGNTGELFF.

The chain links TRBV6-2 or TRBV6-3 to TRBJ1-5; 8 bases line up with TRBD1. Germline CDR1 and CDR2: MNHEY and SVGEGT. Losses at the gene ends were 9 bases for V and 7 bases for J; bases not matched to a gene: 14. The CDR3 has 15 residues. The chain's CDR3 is CARSRAGQDPQPQHF. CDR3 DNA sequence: TGTGCCAGAAGTAGAGCGGGACAGGACCCCCAGCCCCAGCATTTT.